The T cell receptor beta chain described here comes from a study of T cell responses to AZD1222 COVID-19 vaccine. Germline assignment: CDR1 MNHEY and CDR2 SVGAGI. This CDR3 is 14 amino acids long. Trimming cost V 0 bases and J 6 bases; bases outside gene matches: 4. Clones were read by immunoSEQ multiplex PCR, and TCRdb kept only the in-frame ones, dropping some. The table lists 90,000 to 150,000 clones, around 89% of them singletons, with approximately 6.5% in the top ten. Source: peripheral blood, taken 28 days after the second AZD1222 dose. This clonotype was obtained from an adult who received the AZD1222 COVID-19 vaccine. The chain joins TRBV6-5 to TRBJ2-7; TRBD2 aligns across 8 bases. CDR3 in amino acids: CASSYSSGDSEQYF. The CDR3 coding sequence is TGTGCCAGCAGTTACTCTAGCGGGGATAGCGAGCAGTACTTC.